The clone carrying this T cell receptor (beta chain) was detected ten times or more. This entry comes from a study of spatial heterogeneity in lung cancer. This CDR3 has 17 residues. V was cut by 5 bases and J by 0 bases, with 14 bases left in between. The germline V gene encodes CDR1 SGHAT and CDR2 FQNNGV. Noted time point: sample taken at primary tumor resection. The authors sequenced whole RNA from tumor, nontumor lung or frozen PBMC without sorting. TCRdb reprocessed the 5' RACE reads with MiXCR, giving one entry per CDR3 protein. The table shows about 10,000 distinct CDR3 sequences, with about 5% occurring only once.

The sample here was PBMCs, taken at surgery. The chain uses TRBV11-2 and TRBJ2-6; D might be TRBD2 (5 bases). This TCR derives from a male donor with early-stage non-small cell lung cancer. Here the CDR3 reads CASSDPMGSSGANVLTF. CDR3 sequence (DNA): TGTGCCAGCAGCGACCCAATGGGGAGCTCTGGGGCCAACGTCCTGACTTTC. Combining the CDR3 with reference TRBV11-2 and TRBJ2-6 gives the whole variable domain EAGVAQSPRYKIIEKRQSVAFWCNPISGHATLYWYQQILGQGPKLLIQFQNNGVVDDSQLPKDRFSAERLKGVDSTLKIQPAKLEDSAVYLCASSDPMGSSGANVLTFGAGSRLTVL.